This TCR beta chain was captured in a study of PD-1 blockade in classical Hodgkin lymphoma. The wider study: Patients in the cohort were put on intravenous nivolumab, 3 mg/kg every 2 weeks.

Every patient relapsed after autologous stem cell transplantation, and brentuximab vedotin exposure varied. Profiled with immunoSEQ multiplex PCR; TCRdb holds only in-frame clones, not every one. The table includes around 66,000 clones, 60% to 80% detected once. Concerning this clone itself: Its antigen is still unknown.

The CDR3 spans 13 residues. The V and J ends lost 4 bases and 3 bases respectively, with 11 bases between them. Germline V gene data show CDR1 as SQVTM and CDR2 as ANQGSEA. Study outcomes and limitations: Complete responders started with a diversity level that resembled newly diagnosed patients at baseline. Reports described newly diagnosed patients as having lower baseline TCR diversity than healthy donors.

This sequence joins TRBV29-1 and TRBJ2-3; D is unclear. This clonotype was obtained from a human donor with classical Hodgkin lymphoma. Sequences were derived from peripheral blood mononuclear cells (PBMCs), sampled before the second cycle of nivolumab. The CDR3: CSVGQPVTDTQYF. CDR3 nucleotide sequence: TGCAGCGTTGGTCAGCCGGTTACAGATACGCAGTATTTT.